This T cell receptor (beta chain) is drawn from a study of shared clonotypes between healthy human individuals. The J segment lost 5 bases and the V segment lost 2 bases, leaving 5 bases of the junction unmatched. The CDR3 contains 16 residues. CDR1 and CDR2 (germline): LNHDA, SQIVND (reference sequence). Terminally differentiated effector memory CD45RA+ cells were excluded by CCR7 positive selection of CD45RO-negative cells. Data came from immunoSEQ multiplex PCR; TCRdb stores just in-frame clones and leaves some out. Seen here are approximately 2,200,000 clones, 85% to 95% observed once, and the top ten hold 1.7%.

The clonotype was recovered from a man in his late teens or twenties in good health. Some clones in this sample may be carry-over from other donors' samples. The specimen was naive CD8+ T cells from PBMCs. V and J are TRBV19 and TRBJ2-1; the match to TRBD2 covers 11 bases. The CDR3 loop reads CASSIFLLAGDNEQFF. In DNA form, the CDR3 reads TGTGCCAGTAGTATATTCCTACTAGCGGGGGACAATGAGCAGTTCTTC.